What follows are 27 T cell receptor beta chains derived from one specimen sequenced in a study of shared clonotypes between healthy human individuals. The assay was immunoSEQ multiplex PCR, and TCRdb's table has in-frame clones only and misses some. The profile covers 600,000 or so clones, with 85% to 95% appearing a single time and around 0.12% taken by the ten largest. Positive CCR7 selection of CD45RO-negative cells yielded the naive CD8 cells, and terminally differentiated effector memory CD45RA+ cells were excluded. The specimen was naive CD8+ T cells sorted from blood. Every receptor here comes from a young woman in good health.

The chain employs TRBV29-1 and TRBJ2-5, with TRBD1 identical over 7 bases. This CDR3 region has 12 residues. Germline V gives CDR1 SQVTM, CDR2 ANQGSEA. The ends lost 4 bases at V and 7 bases at J; junction bases unmatched: 6. CDR3 bases: TGCAGCGTTGTAGGGACAGTGGGGACCCAGTACTTC. This encodes CSVVGTVGTQYF. Using reference TRBV29-1 and TRBJ2-5 for the parts outside the CDR3, the full variable domain is SAVISQKPSRDICQRGTSLTIQCQVDSQVTMMFWYRQQPGQSLTLIATANQGSEATYESGFVIDKFPISRPNLTFSTLTVSNMSPEDSSIYLCSVVGTVGTQYFGPGTRLLVL.

The chain employs TRBV28 and TRBJ2-2; 10 bases fit TRBD2. Germline V gives CDR1 MDHEN, CDR2 SYDVKM. Losses at the gene ends were 6 bases for V and 8 bases for J; bases not matched to a gene: 3. This CDR3 has 13 amino acids. Written as DNA, the CDR3 is TGTGCCAGCAGAAGCGGGGGGGAAGGGGAGCTGTTTTTT. The encoded protein is CASRSGGEGELFF.

V is TRBV7-8 and J is TRBJ2-1, with D tentatively TRBD2 (6 bases). CDR1 and CDR2 (germline): SGHVS, FQNEAQ. The length of the CDR3 is 17 residues. V lost 4 bases and J 4 bases, leaving 20 bases between the germline ends. CDR3 sequence (DNA): TGTGCCAGCAGCTACCCTACCATGCGTGGGGGGTACAATGAGCAGTTCTTC. This translates into CASSYPTMRGGYNEQFF.

The chain uses TRBV10-2 and TRBJ1-5; D ambiguous. CDR3 size: 15 residues. Trimming left V 6 bases short and J 2 bases short, with 14 bases between. The V gene's germline CDR1 is WSHSY and CDR2 SAAADI. CDR3 protein: CASSPGFAGNQPQHF. The CDR3 DNA is TGCGCCAGCAGCCCAGGATTTGCAGGCAATCAGCCCCAGCATTTT.

The gene calls are TRBV19 and TRBJ1-1; TRBD1 might be the D (5 bases). Germline lookup yields CDR1 LNHDA and CDR2 SQIVND (reference sequence). There are 14 residues in the CDR3. Trimming took 4 bases from V and 0 from J, leaving 9 bases between them. The CDR3 protein is CASSSGAVNTEAFF. The CDR3 nucleotides are TGTGCCAGTAGTAGTGGGGCGGTGAACACTGAAGCTTTCTTT. Supplemented by reference TRBV19 and TRBJ1-1, the full variable domain reads DGGITQSPKYLFRKEGQNVTLSCEQNLNHDAMYWYRQDPGQGLRLIYYSQIVNDFQKGDIAEGYSVSREKKESFPLTVTSAQKNPTAFYLCASSSGAVNTEAFFGQGTRLTVV.

Comments on this clone: The sample carries other DNA sequences with the same CDR3. As DNA, the CDR3 is TGTGCCAGCAGCGTAGGGCTATCCTACGAGCAGTACTTC. Encoded protein: CASSVGLSYEQYF. The V gene is TRBV9, the J gene TRBJ2-7; D unresolved. Germline CDR1 and CDR2: SGDLS and YYNGEE. Trimming took 0 bases from V and 1 from J, leaving 5 bases between them. The CDR3 is made up of 13 amino acids.

The chain recombines TRBV7-8 with TRBJ2-1; TRBD2 matches 10 bases. The CDR3 consists of 14 residues. The V gene's germline CDR1 is SGHVS and CDR2 FQNEAQ. V shed 3 bases, J shed 6 bases, and the junction held 2 bases outside the gene matches. CDR3 nucleotides: TGTGCCAGCAGCTTTTCTAGCGGGAGCAATGAGCAGTTCTTC. It specifies CASSFSSGSNEQFF.

A single count supports this clone. The chain uses TRBV25-1 and TRBJ1-5; unclear D gene. The CDR3 contains 14 residues. Germline V gene lookup returns CDR1 MGHDK and CDR2 SYGVNS. Trimming pared 4 bases from V and 1 base from J, leaving 8 bases between. CDR3 amino acids: CASSALRSNQPQHF. In nucleotides, the CDR3 is TGTGCCAGCAGTGCTTTAAGAAGCAATCAGCCCCAGCATTTT. The complete variable domain, with remaining parts taken from reference TRBV25-1 and TRBJ1-5, reads EADIYQTPRYLVIGTGKKITLECSQTMGHDKMYWYQQDPGMELHLIHYSYGVNSTEKGDLSSESTVSRIRTEHFPLTLESARPSHTSQYLCASSALRSNQPQHFGDGTRLSIL.

CDR3 sequence reads: CASSPDAEGWGTEAFF. CDR3 nucleotide sequence: TGTGCCAGCAGCCCCGACGCGGAGGGCTGGGGCACTGAAGCTTTCTTT. V is TRBV4-2 and J is TRBJ1-1; D unclear. Trimming shortened V by 4 bases and J by 4 bases, and 19 bases separated the two germline ends. Germline V lookup: CDR1 LGHNA, CDR2 YNFKEQ. There are 16 residues in the CDR3.

The chain's CDR3 is CASSSGGRQPQHF. The CDR3, as DNA: TGTGCCAGCAGCTCCGGGGGTCGTCAGCCCCAGCATTTT. The V call is TRBV7-9, the J call TRBJ1-5, with a possible D match to TRBD1 (5 bases). This CDR3 has 13 amino acids. In germline, CDR1 is SEHNR, CDR2 FQNEAQ (reference sequence). Trimming pared 4 bases from V and 6 bases from J, leaving 10 bases between.

The gene calls are TRBV29-1 and TRBJ2-7; TRBD1 or TRBD2 may be the D gene (6 bases each). With 4 bases removed from V and 5 bases from J, the gap between germline ends came to 18 bases. Germline-derived CDR1 and CDR2 are SQVTM and ANQGSEA. The CDR3 extends over 14 amino acids. The DNA of the CDR3 is TGCAGCGTTGTAGGGGGGTCAGGGAGAAACGAGCAGTACTTC. Translated, it gives CSVVGGSGRNEQYF.

This chain connects TRBV5-1 to TRBJ2-7; 9 bases align to TRBD2. The CDR3 loop spans 15 amino acids. J gave up 5 bases and V 6 bases, and 12 bases lay outside the gene matches. The germline V gene encodes CDR1 SGHRS and CDR2 YFSETQ. The CDR3 coding sequence is TGCGCCAGCACGTCCGCTAGCGGGATCTCGGACGAGCAGTACTTC. Translated: CASTSASGISDEQYF. The full variable domain, completed using reference TRBV5-1 and TRBJ2-7, is KAGVTQTPRYLIKTRGQQVTLSCSPISGHRSVSWYQQTPGQGLQFLFEYFSETQRNKGNFPGRFSGRQFSNSRSEMNVSTLELGDSALYLCASTSASGISDEQYFGPGTRLTVT.

In this sample, this clone turned up once. The genes are TRBV27 and TRBJ2-1; 7 bases are shared with TRBD2. The V gene end was trimmed by 5 bases and the J gene end by 4 bases; junction bases not matched to a gene: 17. Germline assignment: CDR1 MNHEY and CDR2 SMNVEV (reference sequence). The CDR3 is made up of 18 amino acids. The CDR3: CASSATLLAYNLYNEQFF. The CDR3 DNA reads as TGTGCCAGCAGTGCCACTTTACTAGCGTACAACCTTTACAATGAGCAGTTCTTC.

The chain recombines TRBV4-1 with TRBJ2-5; 8 nucleotides agree with TRBD2. In germline, CDR1 is MGHRA, CDR2 YSYEKL. The V segment lost 5 bases and the J segment 2 bases; nucleotides outside the gene matches: 7. The CDR3 totals 15 residues. CDR3 DNA sequence: TGCGCCAGCAGCACTAAAGGACTAGCACAAGAGACCCAGTACTTC. Its protein is CASSTKGLAQETQYF.

The V and J genes are TRBV11-2 and TRBJ2-7; D might be TRBD1 or TRBD2, each matching 6 bases. The CDR3 has 15 amino acids. Looked up from germline, CDR1 is SGHAT and CDR2 is FQNNGV. Trimming pared 1 base from V and 4 bases from J, leaving 14 bases between. CDR3 region: CASSLAPKGGYEQYF. The CDR3 region has the DNA TGTGCCAGCAGCTTAGCACCCAAAGGGGGGTACGAGCAGTACTTC. The full variable domain, in which reference TRBV11-2 and TRBJ2-7 provide the parts outside the CDR3, is EAGVAQSPRYKIIEKRQSVAFWCNPISGHATLYWYQQILGQGPKLLIQFQNNGVVDDSQLPKDRFSAERLKGVDSTLKIQPAKLEDSAVYLCASSLAPKGGYEQYFGPGTRLTVT.

This clone was seen a single time. This CDR3 is CASSLVDRAQETQYF. CDR3 sequence (DNA): TGTGCCAGCAGCTTAGTTGATCGGGCTCAAGAGACCCAGTACTTC. The chain couples TRBV7-7 to TRBJ2-5; D gene unclear. CDR3 length: 15 residues. Germline V gene data show CDR1 as SSHAT and CDR2 as FNYEAQ (reference sequence). V gave up 1 base and J gave up 2 bases, with 11 bases separating them. Full variable domain (outside the CDR3, taken from reference TRBV7-7 and TRBJ2-5): GAGVSQSPRYKVTKRGQDVTLRCDPISSHATLYWYQQALGQGPEFLTYFNYEAQPDKSGLPSDRFSAERPEGSISTLTIQRTEQRDSAMYRCASSLVDRAQETQYFGPGTRLLVL.

The chain has TRBV7-9 and TRBJ2-2; D is uncertain. V lost 5 bases and J 1 base, leaving 14 bases between the germline ends. Germline V gene lookup returns CDR1 SEHNR and CDR2 FQNEAQ (reference sequence). The CDR3 loop spans 16 amino acids. For the CDR3, the DNA is TGTGCCAGCAGCCCCCTGGACCGGGTGAACACCGGGGAGCTGTTTTTT. Protein: CASSPLDRVNTGELFF.

The chain links TRBV19 to TRBJ2-5; 8 nucleotides line up with TRBD2. The V and J ends lost 6 bases and 4 bases, in that order; junction bases with no gene match: 7. Germline V gene data show CDR1 as LNHDA and CDR2 as SQIVND (reference sequence). The CDR3 runs 14 residues. The CDR3 reads CASSRAGGGETQYF. CDR3 DNA sequence: TGTGCCAGTAGCAGGGCGGGAGGTGGAGAGACCCAGTACTTC.

The CDR3, as DNA: TGTGCCAGCAGCCTGCGTTACGAGCAGTACTTC. Its translation is CASSLRYEQYF. J is TRBJ2-7 and V is TRBV14; D is ambiguous. Germline CDR1 is SGHDN and CDR2 is FVKESK. The CDR3 spans 11 residues. Trimming took 4 bases from V and 4 from J, leaving 5 bases between them.

A single count supports this clone. This chain uses TRBV7-8 with TRBJ1-5; 7 bases line up with TRBD1. This CDR3 spans 16 amino acids. V lost 2 bases, J lost 7 bases, and 11 bases stayed unmatched. Looked up from germline, CDR1 is SGHVS and CDR2 is FQNEAQ. CDR3 sequence (DNA): TGTGCCAGCAGCTTATGGGGCGAGTACAGGGGCCAGCCCCAGCATTTT. This encodes CASSLWGEYRGQPQHF.

V gene TRBV5-1 combines with J gene TRBJ2-7; no clear D. This CDR3 contains 11 residues. In germline, CDR1 is SGHRS, CDR2 YFSETQ. Between the trimmed V and J ends, which lost 7 bases and 3 bases, there was a span of 8 bases. CDR3 nucleotides: TGCGCCAGCTCCTGGGGCTACGAGCAGTACTTC. Encoded protein: CASSWGYEQYF.

This chain uses TRBV28 with TRBJ2-7; 7 bases agree with TRBD2. This CDR3 has 16 residues. With V trimmed by 2 bases and J by 6 bases, 13 bases remained unmatched. Germline V gene lookup returns CDR1 MDHEN and CDR2 SYDVKM. CDR3 DNA: TGTGCCAGCAGTTTACCGCCGGCCGCGGGGGAATCCGAGCAGTACTTC. Translation gives CASSLPPAAGESEQYF.

This rearrangement joins TRBV7-6 to TRBJ2-2, with 8 bases identical to TRBD2. CDR1 SGHVS and CDR2 FNYEAQ come from the germline V gene. The CDR3 totals 17 residues. The junction had 7 bases not matched to a gene; V was cut back by 3 bases and J by 1 base. The CDR3 DNA is TGTGCCAGCAGCTTGGGTATAGCGGGATTGAACACCGGGGAGCTGTTTTTT. Protein product: CASSLGIAGLNTGELFF.

The chain uses TRBV7-2 and TRBJ2-7; 10 bases line up with TRBD2. CDR1 is SGHTA and CDR2 is FQGNSA in the germline V gene. There are 14 residues in the CDR3. V was clipped by 3 bases and J by 4 bases; unmatched bases: 3. CDR3 in DNA: TGTGCCAGCAGCTTGCTAGCGGGGGAGTACGAGCAGTACTTC. It yields the protein CASSLLAGEYEQYF.

This chain links TRBV4-1 with TRBJ2-1; D unclear. V shed 4 bases and J shed 5 bases, with 12 bases lying between them. CDR3 length equals 14 residues. The germline V gene has CDR1 MGHRA and CDR2 YSYEKL. For the CDR3, the DNA is TGCGCCAGCAGCCGACGACAAAGGGACAATGAGCAGTTCTTC. This encodes CASSRRQRDNEQFF.

CDR3 loop: CASSLNDRGRQPQHF. The CDR3 DNA reads as TGTGCCAGCTCCCTTAACGACAGGGGAAGGCAGCCCCAGCATTTT. The gene calls are TRBV7-9 and TRBJ1-5; 8 nucleotides line up with TRBD1. Looked up from germline, CDR1 is SEHNR and CDR2 is FQNEAQ (reference sequence). The CDR3 is 15 amino acids. Trimming cost V 8 bases and J 7 bases; bases outside gene matches: 13.

The chain links TRBV15 to TRBJ1-5; perhaps TRBD1 as D (5 bases). In germline, CDR1 is LNHNV, CDR2 YYDKDF (reference sequence). Trimming cost V 2 bases and J 2 bases, with 10 bases left between them. This CDR3 is 15 amino acids long. CDR3 in DNA: TGTGCCACCAGCAGACAGGGTTTGGGCAATCAGCCCCAGCATTTT. Its translation: CATSRQGLGNQPQHF.